The present TCR beta chain was sequenced within a study of T cells in Graves' hyperthyroidism and ophthalmopathy. Amplification targeted TCR beta CDR3 regions from RNA transcripts. TCR CDR3 regions were first amplified by RT-PCR with HTBI primers. TCRdb re-analysed the multiplex PCR reads in MiXCR, keeping a single row per CDR3 protein. The table shows hundreds of thousands of distinct CDR3 sequences, with about half occurring only once. Uncontrolled infection, other autoimmune disease, pregnancy or lactation excluded patients. V lost 0 bases to trimming and J lost 6 bases, with 18 bases between them. Germline-derived CDR1 and CDR2 are SGDLS and YYNGEE. This CDR3 has 16 amino acids.

The chain has TRBV9 and TRBJ2-5; D is undetermined. The clonotype was recovered from a woman between 18 and 29 years old with Graves' hyperthyroidism. Sequencing input: peripheral blood or thyroid tissue (not recorded which). The CDR3: CASSVGQSGEGKTQYF. Written as DNA, the CDR3 is TGTGCCAGCAGCGTAGGCCAGTCTGGGGAAGGGAAGACCCAGTACTTC.